These 12 T cell receptor beta chains originate from one sample sequenced in a study of blood T cell repertoires in COVID-19. Some clones are missing from TCRdb's copy, which holds only in-frame ones; the method was immunoSEQ multiplex PCR. The sample includes around 130,000 clones, around 81% seen only once; the top ten take more than 10%. The sample comprised peripheral blood. Source of these receptors: a human donor in a cohort sampled during active COVID-19.

In nucleotides, the CDR3 is TGTGCCAGCAGCCAAAGCCGCCAAGAGACCCAGTACTTC. This gives the protein CASSQSRQETQYF. This chain links TRBV3-1 (or the pseudogene TRBV3-2) with TRBJ2-5; no reliable D call. Germline assignment: CDR1 LGHDT and CDR2 YNNKEL (reference sequence). Trimming removed 2 bases from V and 1 base from J, with 5 bases in between. The CDR3 covers 13 residues.

The chain joins TRBV9 to TRBJ2-3; weak D call: TRBD1 (6 bases). V shed 5 bases and J shed 3 bases, with 13 bases lying between them. Germline V gene sequence: CDR1 SGDLS, CDR2 YYNGEE. The CDR3 totals 14 residues. The CDR3 reads CASREDSLTDTQYF. In DNA, the CDR3 is TGTGCCAGCAGGGAGGACAGCCTTACAGATACGCAGTATTTT.

The V and J genes are TRBV5-1 and TRBJ1-6; a weak D match, TRBD1 (5 bases). The V end was cut by 4 bases, the J end by 5 bases, with 16 bases between. The CDR3 spans 16 residues. Germline values: CDR1 SGHRS, CDR2 YFSETQ. The CDR3 DNA is TGCGCCAGCAGCGCCCGGGGCTCGGGGGATAATTCACCCCTCCACTTT. This gives the protein CASSARGSGDNSPLHF.

This chain links TRBV6-5 with TRBJ1-3, with a possible D match to TRBD1 (6 bases). Per the germline V gene, CDR1 is MNHEY and CDR2 is SVGAGI. The CDR3 has 14 amino acids. The V end lost 4 bases, the J end lost 3 bases, and 10 bases lay between the germline ends. The CDR3 DNA reads as TGTGCCAGCAGTTCCCCAGGGGTTGGAAACACCATATATTTT. Encoded protein: CASSSPGVGNTIYF.

This clone showed up just once. This chain uses TRBV6-5 with TRBJ2-7, with TRBD1 as a possible D gene (6 bases). Germline V gene data show CDR1 as MNHEY and CDR2 as SVGAGI. This CDR3 comprises 12 residues. Trimming removed 10 bases from V and 7 bases from J, with 17 bases in between. The DNA of the CDR3 is TGTGCCATACACAGGGAAACGGGAGAGCAGTACTTC. Protein sequence: CAIHRETGEQYF.

V usage is TRBV5-1 and J usage is TRBJ2-3, with D perhaps TRBD2 (5 bases). Deletions cut 0 bases from V and 2 bases from J, with 16 bases between. The CDR3 contains 17 residues. CDR1 and CDR2 (germline): SGHRS, YFSETQ. Here the CDR3 DNA reads TGCGCCAGCAGCTTGGCCCCAGCCAGCGGTTTCACAGATACGCAGTATTTT. It specifies CASSLAPASGFTDTQYF.

V gene TRBV10-2 combines with J gene TRBJ1-1; perhaps TRBD1 as D (6 bases). The CDR3 has 14 residues. Trimming pared 8 bases from V and 1 base from J, leaving 14 bases between. CDR1 and CDR2 from the germline V gene are WSHSY and SAAADI. In DNA form, the CDR3 reads TGCGCCAGCCGGGAGGGGACACCGAACACTGAAGCTTTCTTT. It encodes CASREGTPNTEAFF.

This rearrangement joins TRBV4-2 to TRBJ1-2, with TRBD1 matching over 7 bases. Germline V gene sequence: CDR1 LGHNA, CDR2 YNFKEQ. This CDR3 is built from 15 residues. V lost 0 bases to trimming and J lost 7 bases; unmatched junction nucleotides: 8. CDR3: CASSQEGGRSIGYTF. In DNA, the CDR3 is TGTGCCAGCAGCCAAGAAGGGGGCAGGTCCATTGGCTACACCTTC.

The chain recombines TRBV6-5 with TRBJ1-1; TRBD1 aligns across 8 bases. The V and J ends lost 3 bases and 5 bases, in that order; junction bases with no gene match: 8. This CDR3 contains 15 residues. The germline V gene has CDR1 MNHEY and CDR2 SVGAGI. The CDR3 DNA reads as TGTGCCAGCAGTTATTCCCACACAGGGGGGACTGAAGCTTTCTTT. It encodes CASSYSHTGGTEAFF.

The chain employs TRBV7-2 and TRBJ2-7; TRBD1 matches 7 bases. Looked up from germline, CDR1 is SGHTA and CDR2 is FQGNSA. Trimming removed 5 bases from V and 4 bases from J; junction bases left unmatched: 8. The CDR3 has 14 amino acids. The CDR3 spells CASSVRGSLYEQYF. The CDR3 nucleotides read TGTGCCAGCAGCGTCAGGGGGTCTCTGTACGAGCAGTACTTC. The variable domain in full, with the rest retrieved from reference TRBV7-2 and TRBJ2-7, is GAGVSQSPSNKVTEKGKDVELRCDPISGHTALYWYRQSLGQGLEFLIYFQGNSAPDKSGLPSDRFSAERTGGSVSTLTIQRTQQEDSAVYLCASSVRGSLYEQYFGPGTRLTVT.

V and J are TRBV12-3 or TRBV12-4 and TRBJ2-3; D unclear. The CDR3 totals 11 residues. V lost 6 bases and J lost 6, with 7 bases in between. This chain's CDR3 is CASRKRDTQYF. DNA for the CDR3: TGTGCCAGCAGGAAACGGGATACGCAGTATTTT.

V and J are TRBV28 and TRBJ2-3, with D possibly being TRBD1 (6 bases). V was cut by 5 bases and J by 3 bases, with 27 bases left in between. Germline V gives CDR1 MDHEN, CDR2 SYDVKM. The CDR3 runs to 19 residues. The CDR3 DNA follows: TGTGCCAGCAGTGAGCCGGGACAAAATTCGCCAGTATGGACAGATACGCAGTATTTT. It is translated as CASSEPGQNSPVWTDTQYF.